Presented here are 26 T cell receptor beta chains from one specimen sequenced in a study of T cell responses to AZD1222 COVID-19 vaccine. Clones were sequenced by immunoSEQ multiplex PCR, and TCRdb holds only the in-frame ones, with some missing. The sample has around 140,000 clones, around 85% seen once. The sequenced sample was peripheral blood, obtained 28 days after the second dose of the MenACWY control vaccine. The receptors shown here come from an adult who received the MenACWY meningococcal vaccine as a control.

The chain recombines TRBV24-1 with TRBJ2-5, with D possibly TRBD1 on 5 matching bases. Germline CDR1 reads KGHDR; CDR2 reads SFDVKD. Deletions cut 9 bases from V and 1 base from J, with 11 bases between. CDR3 length: 13 amino acids. Written as DNA, the CDR3 is TGTGCCACCGGACACCCACCCCAAGAGACCCAGTACTTC. Encoded protein: CATGHPPQETQYF.

The chain has TRBV30 and TRBJ2-2, with D uncertain. The CDR3 runs 13 residues. The germline V gene has CDR1 GTSNPN and CDR2 SVGIG (reference sequence). V gave up 3 bases and J gave up 6 bases, with 11 bases separating them. This chain's CDR3 is CAWRGQVAGELFF. Here the CDR3 DNA reads TGTGCCTGGAGGGGTCAGGTAGCCGGGGAGCTGTTTTTT.

This chain joins TRBV28 and TRBJ1-2, with TRBD1 matching 7 bases. CDR3 length: 15 residues. J gave up 2 bases and V 8 bases, and 11 bases lay outside the gene matches. Germline V CDR1 and CDR2: MDHEN, SYDVKM. This CDR3 reads CASAVGGQLNYGYTF. The CDR3, as DNA: TGTGCCAGCGCGGTGGGGGGACAGTTAAACTATGGCTACACCTTC.

The chain joins TRBV6-5 to TRBJ2-5, with TRBD2 matching 12 bases. V was clipped by 0 bases and J by 2 bases; unmatched bases: 1. Per germline, CDR1 MNHEY and CDR2 SVGAGI. The CDR3 has 16 residues. The DNA of the CDR3 is TGTGCCAGCAGTTACTCCGGGACTAGCGGGCAAGAGACCCAGTACTTC. This gives the protein CASSYSGTSGQETQYF.

The genes are TRBV30 and TRBJ2-7; 7 nucleotides agree with TRBD1. J gave up 8 bases and V 3 bases, and 10 bases lay outside the gene matches. This CDR3 has 13 amino acids. The germline gives CDR1 GTSNPN, CDR2 SVGIG (reference sequence). This CDR3 reads CAWRRDSYEKQYF. The DNA for the CDR3 is TGTGCCTGGAGAAGGGACAGTTACGAGAAGCAGTACTTC. The variable domain in full, with the rest retrieved from reference TRBV30 and TRBJ2-7, is SQTIHQWPATLVQPVGSPLSLECTVEGTSNPNLYWYRQAAGRGLQLLFYSVGIGQISSEVPQNLSASRPQDRQFILSSKKLLLSDSGFYLCAWRRDSYEKQYFGPGTRLTVT.

The gene calls are TRBV2 and TRBJ1-6; D is ambiguous. V gave up 4 bases and J gave up 6 bases, with 7 bases separating them. The CDR3 contains 13 residues. The germline V gene encodes CDR1 SNHLY and CDR2 FYNNEI. The CDR3 DNA is TGTGCCAGCAGTGCCCAGCTTAATTCACCCCTCCACTTT. Translating gives CASSAQLNSPLHF.

This chain connects TRBV5-4 to TRBJ2-5; D gene uncertain. V lost 4 bases and J 12 bases, leaving 22 bases between the germline ends. CDR1 is SGHNT, CDR2 YYREEE, per germline (reference sequence). The length of the CDR3 is 14 residues. CDR3 protein: CASSTPSDGLTEYF. CDR3 DNA sequence: TGTGCCAGCAGCACCCCGTCCGATGGGTTAACGGAGTACTTC.

This clone was seen just once. V usage is TRBV5-5 and J usage is TRBJ1-5, with D maybe TRBD1 (5 bases). The CDR3 has 15 residues. The V end was cut by 4 bases, the J end by 0 bases, with 11 bases between. CDR1 and CDR2 (germline): SGHKS, YYEKEE (reference sequence). CDR3 DNA: TGTGCCAGCAGCCCCGGACACCTTAGCAATCAGCCCCAGCATTTT. It encodes CASSPGHLSNQPQHF.

The chain uses TRBV6-1 and TRBJ2-6, with TRBD1 as a possible D gene (5 bases). The CDR3 length is 16 residues. V was cut by 4 bases and J by 0 bases, with 10 bases left in between. CDR1 MNHNS and CDR2 SASEGT come from the germline V gene. CDR3 in amino acids: CASSAGHSSGANVLTF. CDR3 DNA sequence: TGTGCCAGCAGTGCCGGACATTCCTCTGGGGCCAACGTCCTGACTTTC.

The CDR3 loop is CASSVGTSGIHEQYF. The CDR3 region has the DNA TGTGCCAGCAGCGTCGGGACTAGCGGGATACACGAGCAGTACTTC. V and J are TRBV9 and TRBJ2-7; 13 nucleotides align to TRBD2. The CDR3 has 15 residues. Germline V CDR1 and CDR2: SGDLS, YYNGEE. V shed 2 bases, J shed 5 bases, and the junction held 4 bases outside the gene matches.

V and J are TRBV11-2 and TRBJ1-3, with D perhaps TRBD1 (5 bases). The CDR3 covers 14 residues. Germline V gene data show CDR1 as SGHAT and CDR2 as FQNNGV. Deletions cut 3 bases from V and 7 bases from J, with 13 bases between. In nucleotides, the CDR3 is TGTGCCAGCAGCTTGTCCGGCAGGGCGAACACCATATATTTT. Protein: CASSLSGRANTIYF.

V is TRBV7-2 and J is TRBJ1-3; no reliable D call. Germline V gene lookup returns CDR1 SGHTA and CDR2 FQGNSA. V was shortened by 4 bases and J by 0 bases, with 7 bases between the two germline ends. The CDR3 runs 14 residues. The DNA of the CDR3 is TGTGCCAGCAGCTCAGCCAGCTCTGGAAACACCATATATTTT. This sequence encodes CASSSASSGNTIYF.

The chain employs TRBV5-1 and TRBJ1-2; D unresolved. V was pared by 5 bases and J by 2 bases, with 7 bases between. Germline assignment: CDR1 SGHRS and CDR2 YFSETQ. The CDR3 contains 12 residues. The CDR3 nucleotides read TGCGCCAGCAGGAGGGAGAACTATGGCTACACCTTC. As protein: CASRRENYGYTF. The complete variable domain, with remaining parts taken from reference TRBV5-1 and TRBJ1-2, reads KAGVTQTPRYLIKTRGQQVTLSCSPISGHRSVSWYQQTPGQGLQFLFEYFSETQRNKGNFPGRFSGRQFSNSRSEMNVSTLELGDSALYLCASRRENYGYTFGSGTRLTVV.

Details on this clone: Other DNA variants within this sample encode the same CDR3. V gene TRBV19 combines with J gene TRBJ1-6; D is perhaps TRBD1 (5 bases). Trimming stripped 3 bases from V and 10 bases from J, with 13 bases between. The CDR3 has 14 amino acids. Germline assignment: CDR1 LNHDA and CDR2 SQIVND (reference sequence). CDR3 DNA: TGTGCCAGTAGTATCCAGGGAAGGGAATCACCCCTCCACTTT. Translation gives CASSIQGRESPLHF.

This sequence joins TRBV6-5 and TRBJ2-2; tentatively, D is TRBD2 (6 bases). Germline V gene sequence: CDR1 MNHEY, CDR2 SVGAGI. Trimming left V 0 bases short and J 4 bases short, with 12 bases between. The CDR3 is made up of 16 amino acids. CDR3 residues: CASSYSPGRGTGELFF. DNA for the CDR3: TGTGCCAGCAGTTACTCACCGGGGCGGGGCACCGGGGAGCTGTTTTTT.

This chain connects TRBV27 to TRBJ1-6; D not certain. The germline V and J ends were trimmed by 4 bases and 7 bases, with 11 bases remaining between them. This CDR3 has 14 amino acids. In germline, CDR1 is MNHEY, CDR2 SMNVEV (reference sequence). The CDR3 nucleotides read TGTGCCAGCAGTTCCGCAGCGAACAATTCACCCCTCCACTTT. This codes for CASSSAANNSPLHF.

The genes are TRBV9 and TRBJ2-2; D is undetermined. Per germline, CDR1 SGDLS and CDR2 YYNGEE. The CDR3 is made up of 14 amino acids. Trimming left V 0 bases short and J 3 bases short, with 6 bases between. The CDR3 protein is CASSVGADTGELFF. CDR3 in DNA: TGTGCCAGCAGCGTAGGGGCAGACACCGGGGAGCTGTTTTTT.

This chain uses TRBV24-1 with TRBJ1-5; TRBD1 might be the D (5 bases). The V and J ends lost 2 bases and 8 bases respectively, with 18 bases between them. This CDR3 has 16 residues. Germline loops: CDR1 KGHDR, CDR2 SFDVKD. The CDR3 DNA sequence: TGTGCCACCAGTGATTCGCGGCGGGGTCCGGGGGAGCCCCAGCATTTT. Translation: CATSDSRRGPGEPQHF.

The J gene is TRBJ2-1, the V gene TRBV10-2, with D possibly being TRBD1 or TRBD2 (5 bases each). This CDR3 is 15 amino acids long. Trimming took 0 bases from V and 6 from J, leaving 12 bases between them. Germline V gives CDR1 WSHSY, CDR2 SAAADI. As DNA, the CDR3 is TGCGCCAGCAGTGAGTCCACGTGGGGGACCAATGAGCAGTTCTTC. This translates into CASSESTWGTNEQFF.

The chain carries TRBV5-6 and TRBJ2-2; 9 bases line up with TRBD1. This CDR3 contains 14 residues. The trim removed 5 bases at V and 4 bases at J, leaving 3 bases unmatched. Germline V CDR1 and CDR2: SGHDT, YYEEEE. This chain's CDR3 is CASREQGATGELFF. The CDR3 nucleotides are TGTGCCAGCAGAGAACAGGGGGCCACCGGGGAGCTGTTTTTT.

This clone was picked up a small number of times. The V gene is TRBV11-1, the J gene TRBJ1-1; D is possibly TRBD1 (6 bases). The V end was cut by 3 bases, the J end by 5 bases, with 13 bases between. The V gene's germline CDR1 is SGHAT and CDR2 FQDESV (reference sequence). The CDR3 has 14 amino acids. The CDR3 spells CASSLRGVGTEAFF. For the CDR3, the DNA is TGTGCCAGCAGCTTGAGGGGGGTAGGAACTGAAGCTTTCTTT.

The genes are TRBV18 and TRBJ2-5, with D possibly being TRBD1 or TRBD2 (5 bases each). The germline V and J ends were trimmed by 2 bases and 5 bases, with 18 bases remaining between them. The V gene's germline CDR1 is KGHSH and CDR2 LQKENI. The CDR3 contains 16 residues. The CDR3 here is CASSPRGSVGTETQYF. The CDR3 DNA follows: TGTGCCAGCTCACCAAGAGGGTCTGTAGGGACGGAGACCCAGTACTTC.

This rearrangement joins TRBV7-8 to TRBJ1-1; D might be TRBD1 (6 bases). Germline CDR1 and CDR2: SGHVS and FQNEAQ. Trimming left V 2 bases short and J 10 bases short, with 14 bases between. This CDR3 has 13 residues. Here the CDR3 reads CASSLTGTAGAFF. The CDR3 DNA reads TGTGCCAGCAGCTTAACAGGGACCGCAGGAGCTTTCTTT.

This chain connects TRBV5-1 to TRBJ1-2; 8 bases are a match to TRBD1. Germline trimming cut 1 base from V and 2 bases from J; bases unmatched to any gene: 10. Germline V gene data show CDR1 as SGHRS and CDR2 as YFSETQ. The CDR3 is 17 residues long. The CDR3 protein is CASSLWGSQGVNYGYTF. CDR3 bases: TGCGCCAGCAGCTTGTGGGGATCACAGGGGGTGAACTATGGCTACACCTTC.

The chain carries TRBV19 and TRBJ2-1; 7 nucleotides agree with TRBD1. The CDR3 loop spans 15 amino acids. V dropped 6 bases and J dropped 5; count of bases not matched to a gene: 10. CDR1 is LNHDA and CDR2 is SQIVND in the germline V gene (reference sequence). This CDR3 reads CASRGQAHRDNEQFF. In DNA, the CDR3 is TGTGCCAGTAGAGGACAGGCTCATAGGGACAATGAGCAGTTCTTC. The full variable domain, with the rest looked up from reference TRBV19 and TRBJ2-1, is DGGITQSPKYLFRKEGQNVTLSCEQNLNHDAMYWYRQDPGQGLRLIYYSQIVNDFQKGDIAEGYSVSREKKESFPLTVTSAQKNPTAFYLCASRGQAHRDNEQFFGPGTRLTVL.

This clone was seen once. V gene TRBV6-5 combines with J gene TRBJ2-7; 9 nucleotides align to TRBD2. The CDR3 length is 16 residues. The germline V gene encodes CDR1 MNHEY and CDR2 SVGAGI. J gave up 2 bases and V 1 base, and 6 bases lay outside the gene matches. The CDR3 sequence is CASSYYSSGVTYEQYF. DNA for the CDR3: TGTGCCAGCAGTTACTACTCTAGCGGGGTAACCTACGAGCAGTACTTC.